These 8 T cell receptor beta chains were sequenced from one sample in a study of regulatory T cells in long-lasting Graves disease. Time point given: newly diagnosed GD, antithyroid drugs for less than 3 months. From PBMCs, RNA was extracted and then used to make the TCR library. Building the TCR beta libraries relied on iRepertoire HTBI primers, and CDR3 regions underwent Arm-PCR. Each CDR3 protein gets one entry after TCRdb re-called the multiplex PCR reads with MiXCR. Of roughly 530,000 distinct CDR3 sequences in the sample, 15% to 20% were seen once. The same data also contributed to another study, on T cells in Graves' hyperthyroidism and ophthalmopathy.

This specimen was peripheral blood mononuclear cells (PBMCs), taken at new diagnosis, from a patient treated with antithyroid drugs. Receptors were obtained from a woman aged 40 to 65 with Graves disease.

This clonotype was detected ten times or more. As DNA, the CDR3 is TGTGCCAGCAGTGAAGAGAAGGTCTGGCCGTCTAATGAAAAACTGTTTTTT. Translating gives CASSEEKVWPSNEKLFF. This rearrangement joins TRBV6-1 to TRBJ1-4; D is unclear. The CDR3 is 17 residues long. CDR1 and CDR2 from the germline V gene are MNHNS and SASEGT. Deletions cut 1 base from V and 3 bases from J, with 15 bases between.

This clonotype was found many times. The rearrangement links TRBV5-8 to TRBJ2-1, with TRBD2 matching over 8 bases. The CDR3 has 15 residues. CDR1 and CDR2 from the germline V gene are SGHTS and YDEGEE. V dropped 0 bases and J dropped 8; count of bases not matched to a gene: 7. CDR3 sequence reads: CASSLGREGMYEQFF. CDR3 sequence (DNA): TGTGCCAGCAGCTTGGGCCGGGAGGGCATGTATGAGCAGTTCTTC.

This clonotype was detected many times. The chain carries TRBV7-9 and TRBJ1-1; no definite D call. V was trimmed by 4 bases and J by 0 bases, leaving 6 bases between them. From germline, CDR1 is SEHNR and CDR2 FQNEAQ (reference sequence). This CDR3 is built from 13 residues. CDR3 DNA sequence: TGTGCCAGCAGCTCCTCCATGAACACTGAAGCTTTCTTT. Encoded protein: CASSSSMNTEAFF. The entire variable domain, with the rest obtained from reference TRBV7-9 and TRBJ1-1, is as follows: DTGVSQNPRHKITKRGQNVTFRCDPISEHNRLYWYRQTLGQGPEFLTYFQNEAQLEKSRLLSDRFSAERPKGSFSTLEIQRTEQGDSAMYLCASSSSMNTEAFFGQGTRLTVV.

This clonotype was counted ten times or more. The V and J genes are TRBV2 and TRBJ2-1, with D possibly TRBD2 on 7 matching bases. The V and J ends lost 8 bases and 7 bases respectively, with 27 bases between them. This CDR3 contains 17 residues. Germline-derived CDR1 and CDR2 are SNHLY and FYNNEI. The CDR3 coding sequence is TGTGCCAGCTCGGAGGTCGCGGGGGCGCGCCTTCAAAATGAGCAGTTCTTC. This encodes CASSEVAGARLQNEQFF.

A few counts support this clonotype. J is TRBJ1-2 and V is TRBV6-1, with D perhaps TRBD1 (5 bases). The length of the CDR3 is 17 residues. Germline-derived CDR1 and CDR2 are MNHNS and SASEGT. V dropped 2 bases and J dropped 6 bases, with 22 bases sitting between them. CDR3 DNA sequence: TGTGCCAGCAGTGAAACTGGTATGGTAGGGGCTGGAGATGGCTACACCTTC. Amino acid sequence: CASSETGMVGAGDGYTF.

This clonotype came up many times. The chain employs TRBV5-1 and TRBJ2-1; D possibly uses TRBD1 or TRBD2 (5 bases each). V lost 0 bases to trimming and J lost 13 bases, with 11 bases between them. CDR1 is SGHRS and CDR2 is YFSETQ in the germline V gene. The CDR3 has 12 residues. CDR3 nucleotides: TGCGCCAGCAGCTTGGAAGGGACCCACCAGTTCTTC. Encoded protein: CASSLEGTHQFF.

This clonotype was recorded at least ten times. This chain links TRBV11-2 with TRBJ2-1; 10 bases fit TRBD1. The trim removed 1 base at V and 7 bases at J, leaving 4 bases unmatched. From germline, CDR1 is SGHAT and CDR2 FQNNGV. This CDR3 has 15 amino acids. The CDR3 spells CASSLGQGARNEQFF. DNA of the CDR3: TGTGCCAGCAGCTTAGGACAGGGGGCTCGGAATGAGCAGTTCTTC. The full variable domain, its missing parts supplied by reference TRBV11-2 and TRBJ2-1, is EAGVAQSPRYKIIEKRQSVAFWCNPISGHATLYWYQQILGQGPKLLIQFQNNGVVDDSQLPKDRFSAERLKGVDSTLKIQPAKLEDSAVYLCASSLGQGARNEQFFGPGTRLTVL.

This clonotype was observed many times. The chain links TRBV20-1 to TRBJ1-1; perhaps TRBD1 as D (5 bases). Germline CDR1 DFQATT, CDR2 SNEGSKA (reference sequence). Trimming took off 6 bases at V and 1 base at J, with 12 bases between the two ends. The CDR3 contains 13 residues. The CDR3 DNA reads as TGCAGTGCCCTTCGGGGGTCGAACACTGAAGCTTTCTTT. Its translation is CSALRGSNTEAFF.